Below are 26 T cell receptor beta chains sequenced from a single sample in a study of blood T cell repertoires in COVID-19 (dated by TCRdb to between 2020 and 2021). The library came from the immunoSEQ multiplex PCR assay. Entries here come from immuneACCESS through TCRdb and include only in-frame sequences with V and J called. Some clones fail to appear in such tables; in the studies checked, an unresolved V gene covers under half of the shortfall, and the cause of the remainder is unknown. Here the sample has over 200,000 clones; roughly 79% occur a single time. The ten largest clones add up to around 9% of the sample. The sequenced sample was PBMCs or T cells enriched from blood (not recorded which). The receptors here all came from a woman in her forties or fifties with acute COVID-19.

The rearrangement links TRBV5-6 to TRBJ2-7; 8 bases agree with TRBD1. V gave up 2 bases and J gave up 2 bases; unmatched junction bases: 6. Germline V gene sequence: CDR1 SGHDT, CDR2 YYEEEE. This CDR3 has 15 residues. DNA of the CDR3: TGTGCCAGCAGCTTCGGACAGGGCGGCCCCTACGAGCAGTACTTC. Its protein is CASSFGQGGPYEQYF.

The gene calls are TRBV19 and TRBJ1-4; the match to TRBD1 covers 7 bases. J was trimmed by 5 bases and V by 6 bases; bases with no gene match: 3. There are 13 residues in the CDR3. Germline assignment: CDR1 LNHDA and CDR2 SQIVND (reference sequence). The CDR3 is CASRDRRNEKLFF. CDR3 DNA sequence: TGTGCCAGTAGGGACAGGAGAAATGAAAAACTGTTTTTT.

The chain employs TRBV7-2 and TRBJ2-1; the D gene is possibly TRBD1 (6 bases). The germline gives CDR1 SGHTA, CDR2 FQGNSA. Trimming took off 8 bases at V and 6 bases at J, with 14 bases between the two ends. The CDR3 totals 13 residues. CDR3 sequence (DNA): TGTGCCAGCGGCGGGCAGGGGTTCAATGAGCAGTTCTTC. Its protein is CASGGQGFNEQFF.

This chain connects TRBV18 to TRBJ2-5; tentatively, D is TRBD2 (5 bases). CDR1 and CDR2 from the germline V gene are KGHSH and LQKENI. There are 13 residues in the CDR3. The V and J ends lost 6 bases and 2 bases respectively, with 10 bases between them. CDR3 nucleotides: TGTGCCAGCTCGTTTAGGGAGCAAGAGACCCAGTACTTC. This translates into CASSFREQETQYF.

The chain joins TRBV6-4 to TRBJ1-6; TRBD1 might be the D (5 bases). Germline CDR1 reads MRHNA; CDR2 reads SNTAGT. This CDR3 region has 14 residues. The V end lost 3 bases, the J end lost 9 bases, and 12 bases lay between the germline ends. The CDR3 nucleotides read TGTGCCAGCAGTGAATTCGGGGGTTCTTCACCCCTCCACTTT. Translation: CASSEFGGSSPLHF.

The chain joins TRBV29-1 to TRBJ1-4; a weak D match, TRBD1 (5 bases). Trimming pared 4 bases from V and 0 bases from J, leaving 9 bases between. This CDR3 region has 14 residues. The germline V gene encodes CDR1 SQVTM and CDR2 ANQGSEA. The chain's CDR3 is CSVGGGSTNEKLFF. The CDR3 DNA follows: TGCAGCGTTGGGGGGGGGTCAACTAATGAAAAACTGTTTTTT.

The genes are TRBV24-1 and TRBJ2-3, with TRBD1 identical over 9 bases. CDR1 is KGHDR, CDR2 SFDVKD, per germline. This CDR3 contains 15 residues. V shed 5 bases and J 2 bases; nucleotides not matched to a gene: 4. CDR3 amino acids: CATSVPQGATDTQYF. The CDR3 bases are TGTGCCACCAGTGTCCCACAGGGGGCCACAGATACGCAGTATTTT.

In the case of this clone: The DNA is left out, because the CDR3 cannot be placed on it with certainty; the CDR3 is given as TCRdb lists it. The V gene is TRBV29-1, the J gene TRBJ1-2; TRBD1, the table's D call, was not compared with the DNA. Germline assignment: CDR1 SQVTM and CDR2 ANQGSEA. The CDR3 adds up to 12 amino acids, both ends counted. CDR3: CSVAPGTGWHTF.

The rearrangement joins TRBV4-3 to TRBJ2-3; D possibly corresponds to TRBD1 (6 bases). This CDR3 contains 14 residues. The V end was cut by 1 base, the J end by 3 bases, with 8 bases between. CDR1 is LGHNA, CDR2 YSLEER, per germline. Here the CDR3 reads CASSQVTGTDTQYF. In DNA form, the CDR3 reads TGCGCCAGCAGCCAAGTAACAGGGACAGATACGCAGTATTTT.

The V call is TRBV5-4, the J call TRBJ2-1; the D gene is possibly TRBD1 (6 bases). Deletions cut 5 bases from V and 0 bases from J, with 12 bases between. The CDR3 spans 15 residues. Germline-derived CDR1 and CDR2 are SGHNT and YYREEE (reference sequence). In nucleotides, the CDR3 is TGTGCCAGCAGAGGACAGCGAAGCTCCTACAATGAGCAGTTCTTC. Translation gives CASRGQRSSYNEQFF.

The chain links TRBV2 to TRBJ1-5; D not resolved. V was cut by 6 bases and J by 0 bases, with 9 bases left in between. Germline-derived CDR1 and CDR2 are SNHLY and FYNNEI. This CDR3 contains 14 residues. CDR3 in amino acids: CASRVQTSNQPQHF. The DNA for the CDR3 is TGTGCCAGCAGGGTACAGACTAGCAATCAGCCCCAGCATTTT. The whole variable domain, filled in from reference TRBV2 and TRBJ1-5, reads EPEVTQTPSHQVTQMGQEVILRCVPISNHLYFYWYRQILGQKVEFLVSFYNNEISEKSEIFDDQFSVERPDGSNFTLKIRSTKLEDSAMYFCASRVQTSNQPQHFGDGTRLSIL.

There are a few counts of this clone. The chain links TRBV15 to TRBJ2-5, with D unresolved. Germline lookup yields CDR1 LNHNV and CDR2 YYDKDF (reference sequence). The length of the CDR3 is 13 residues. V was pared by 0 bases and J by 2 bases, with 4 bases between. CDR3 region: CATSRDQQETQYF. In nucleotides, the CDR3 is TGTGCCACCAGCAGAGATCAGCAAGAGACCCAGTACTTC.

This rearrangement joins TRBV7-6 to TRBJ1-5; D is perhaps TRBD1 (6 bases). Germline CDR1 SGHVS, CDR2 FNYEAQ. V was clipped by 1 base and J by 0 bases, with 16 bases between them. This CDR3 contains 18 residues. CDR3 bases: TGTGCCAGCAGCTTAGAAGAACCACAGGGCTATAGCAATCAGCCCCAGCATTTT. Protein product: CASSLEEPQGYSNQPQHF.

The V and J genes are TRBV4-1 and TRBJ1-2; tentatively, D is TRBD1 (5 bases). Trimming left V 1 base short and J 7 bases short, with 16 bases between. This CDR3 region has 15 residues. Per the germline V gene, CDR1 is MGHRA and CDR2 is YSYEKL. CDR3 bases: TGCGCCAGCAGCCAAGGCACTATCTTGGGGGGTGGCTACACCTTC. Translating gives CASSQGTILGGGYTF.

The J gene is TRBJ1-1, the V gene TRBV19; D possibly corresponds to TRBD1 (5 bases). This CDR3 contains 14 residues. V lost 2 bases, J lost 5 bases, and 12 bases lay in between. Germline assignment: CDR1 LNHDA and CDR2 SQIVND (reference sequence). The CDR3 reads CASSISGPETEAFF. CDR3 DNA sequence: TGTGCCAGTAGTATATCAGGGCCCGAGACTGAAGCTTTCTTT.

This chain links TRBV10-3 with TRBJ2-1; no definite D call. CDR3 length: 16 residues. CDR1 and CDR2 from the germline V gene are ENHRY and SYGVKD. V lost 7 bases and J lost 0, with 16 bases in between. The CDR3 bases are TGTGCCATCACAAGTGGGCACTCCCTCTCCTACAATGAGCAGTTCTTC. Translation: CAITSGHSLSYNEQFF.

J is TRBJ2-7 and V is TRBV21-1; TRBD1, the table's D call, lacks a check against the DNA. TRBV21-1 constitutes a pseudogene. This CDR3 comprises 17 residues. CDR3 sequence: CASSKVATGGLSYEQYF. CDR3 coding DNA: TGTGCCAGCAGCAAAGTCGCGACAGGGGGCTTATCCTACGAGCAGTACTTC.

The chain couples TRBV10-3 to TRBJ2-3, with 10 bases lining up with TRBD1. CDR1 ENHRY and CDR2 SYGVKD come from the germline V gene. Trimming removed 6 bases from V and 5 bases from J; junction bases left unmatched: 8. This CDR3 is built from 15 residues. The DNA for the CDR3 is TGTGCCATCAGGCGGGACAGGGGTTCTGAAGATACGCAGTATTTT. Translation: CAIRRDRGSEDTQYF.

The chain links TRBV20-1 to TRBJ2-7; unclear D gene. Trimming left V 3 bases short and J 5 bases short, with 8 bases between. This CDR3 has 11 residues. Germline CDR1 is DFQATT and CDR2 is SNEGSKA (reference sequence). CDR3 nucleotide sequence: TGCAGTGCTAGTATTGTTAACGAGCAGTACTTC. Translating it yields CSASIVNEQYF.

The genes are TRBV27 and TRBJ2-3; 9 bases line up with TRBD1. This CDR3 contains 16 residues. With 5 bases clipped from V and 4 bases from J, the junction kept 10 bases outside the gene matches. CDR1 and CDR2 from the germline V gene are MNHEY and SMNVEV (reference sequence). CDR3 sequence: CASSRTGTGLPDTQYF. The DNA of the CDR3 is TGTGCCAGCAGTCGAACCGGGACAGGGTTACCAGATACGCAGTATTTT.

This clone was observed a handful of times. V usage is TRBV28 and J usage is TRBJ1-1; D is ambiguous. The V gene's germline CDR1 is MDHEN and CDR2 SYDVKM. Trimming cost V 1 base and J 5 bases, with 23 bases left between them. The CDR3 consists of 18 residues. In DNA, the CDR3 is TGTGCCAGCAGTTTATTCAGGCCTTCGACGGGGAGCGGGACTGAAGCTTTCTTT. Protein: CASSLFRPSTGSGTEAFF. The full variable domain, its missing parts supplied by reference TRBV28 and TRBJ1-1, is DVKVTQSSRYLVKRTGEKVFLECVQDMDHENMFWYRQDPGLGLRLIYFSYDVKMKEKGDIPEGYSVSREKKERFSLILESASTNQTSMYLCASSLFRPSTGSGTEAFFGQGTRLTVV.

This clone has only a few counts. CDR3 coding DNA: TGTGCCATCCGCCGCGGGCGCGGCACAGATACGCAGTATTTT. This translates into CAIRRGRGTDTQYF. The chain uses TRBV10-3 and TRBJ2-3, with a possible D match to TRBD2 (5 bases). This CDR3 spans 14 amino acids. CDR1 is ENHRY and CDR2 is SYGVKD in the germline V gene. V lost 8 bases and J lost 1, with 13 bases in between.

This rearrangement joins TRBV5-8 to TRBJ2-3; TRBD1 aligns across 7 bases. CDR3 length: 14 residues. Losses at the gene ends were 4 bases for V and 2 bases for J; bases not matched to a gene: 4. Germline lookup yields CDR1 SGHTS and CDR2 YDEGEE. This CDR3 is CASSRGQNTDTQYF. The CDR3 DNA is TGTGCCAGCAGCCGGGGACAGAACACAGATACGCAGTATTTT.

V is TRBV18 and J is TRBJ1-4; no reliable D call. V lost 4 bases, J lost 2 bases, and 20 bases lay in between. CDR3 length: 18 amino acids. The germline gives CDR1 KGHSH, CDR2 LQKENI. The CDR3 is CASSLRVAGSSTNEKLFF. CDR3 nucleotide sequence: TGTGCCAGCTCACTCCGCGTGGCGGGGAGCTCGACTAATGAAAAACTGTTTTTT.

CDR3 bases: TGCGCCAGCAGCTGGGGCCGGACTAGCGGGGACAATGAGCAGTTCTTC. Residues: CASSWGRTSGDNEQFF. V and J are TRBV5-1 and TRBJ2-1; 12 nucleotides line up with TRBD2. Germline trimming cut 3 bases from V and 5 bases from J; bases unmatched to any gene: 6. Germline loops: CDR1 SGHRS, CDR2 YFSETQ. CDR3 size: 16 residues.

The genes are TRBV5-1 and TRBJ2-3; TRBD1 agrees at 10 bases. With 5 bases clipped from V and 14 bases from J, the junction kept 8 bases outside the gene matches. There are 12 residues in the CDR3. CDR1 is SGHRS, CDR2 YFSETQ, per germline. CDR3 sequence (DNA): TGCGCCAGCAGTTTAGACAGGGGGCTTCGGTATTTT. Protein product: CASSLDRGLRYF.